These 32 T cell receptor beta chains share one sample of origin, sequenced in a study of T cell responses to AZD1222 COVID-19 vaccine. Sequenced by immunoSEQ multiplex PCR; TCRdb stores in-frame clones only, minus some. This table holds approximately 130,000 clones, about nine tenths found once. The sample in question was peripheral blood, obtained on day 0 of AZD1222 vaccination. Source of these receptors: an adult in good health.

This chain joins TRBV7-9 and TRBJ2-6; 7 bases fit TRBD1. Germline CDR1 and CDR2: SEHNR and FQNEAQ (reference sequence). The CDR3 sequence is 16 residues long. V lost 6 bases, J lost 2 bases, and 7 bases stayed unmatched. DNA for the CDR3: TGTGCCAGCAGACCGGCCGGGACAGCTGGGGCCAACGTCCTGACTTTC. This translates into CASRPAGTAGANVLTF. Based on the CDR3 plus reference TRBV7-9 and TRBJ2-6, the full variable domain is DTGVSQNPRHKITKRGQNVTFRCDPISEHNRLYWYRQTLGQGPEFLTYFQNEAQLEKSRLLSDRFSAERPKGSFSTLEIQRTEQGDSAMYLCASRPAGTAGANVLTFGAGSRLTVL.

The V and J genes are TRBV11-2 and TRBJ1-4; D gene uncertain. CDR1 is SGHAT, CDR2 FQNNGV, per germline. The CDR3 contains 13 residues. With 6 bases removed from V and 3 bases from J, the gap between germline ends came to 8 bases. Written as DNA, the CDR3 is TGTGCCAGCAGAAGCTTGGCTAATGAAAAACTGTTTTTT. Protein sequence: CASRSLANEKLFF.

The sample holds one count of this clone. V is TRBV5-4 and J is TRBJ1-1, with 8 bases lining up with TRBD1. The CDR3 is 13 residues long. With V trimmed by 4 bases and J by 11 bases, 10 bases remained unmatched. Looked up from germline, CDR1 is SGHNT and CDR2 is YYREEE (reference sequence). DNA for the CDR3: TGTGCCAGCAGCCAGACAGGGGCGCGGGAGGCTTTCTTT. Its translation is CASSQTGAREAFF. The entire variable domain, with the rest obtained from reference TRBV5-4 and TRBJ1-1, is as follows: ETGVTQSPTHLIKTRGQQVTLRCSSQSGHNTVSWYQQALGQGPQFIFQYYREEENGRGNFPPRFSGLQFPNYSSELNVNALELDDSALYLCASSQTGAREAFFGQGTRLTVV.

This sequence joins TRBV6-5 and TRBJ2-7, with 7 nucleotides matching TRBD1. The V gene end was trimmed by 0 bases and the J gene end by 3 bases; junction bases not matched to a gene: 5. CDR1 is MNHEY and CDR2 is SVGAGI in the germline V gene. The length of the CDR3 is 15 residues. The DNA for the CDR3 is TGTGCCAGCAGTTACTCCCAGGGGGATGGCTACGAGCAGTACTTC. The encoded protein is CASSYSQGDGYEQYF.

The CDR3 sequence: CASSFTDRGSPLHF. In DNA form, the CDR3 reads TGTGCCAGCAGTTTTACCGACAGGGGTTCACCCCTCCACTTT. This sequence joins TRBV6-5 and TRBJ1-6; 8 bases match TRBD1. J gave up 9 bases and V 4 bases, and 5 bases lay outside the gene matches. The CDR3 is 14 residues long. Germline CDR1 MNHEY, CDR2 SVGAGI.

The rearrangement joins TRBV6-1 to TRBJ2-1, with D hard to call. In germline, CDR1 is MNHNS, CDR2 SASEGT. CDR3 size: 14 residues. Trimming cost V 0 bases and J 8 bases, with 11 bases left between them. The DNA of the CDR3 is TGTGCCAGCAGTGAAGCGCCGCACCGGCATGAGCAGTTCTTC. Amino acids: CASSEAPHRHEQFF.

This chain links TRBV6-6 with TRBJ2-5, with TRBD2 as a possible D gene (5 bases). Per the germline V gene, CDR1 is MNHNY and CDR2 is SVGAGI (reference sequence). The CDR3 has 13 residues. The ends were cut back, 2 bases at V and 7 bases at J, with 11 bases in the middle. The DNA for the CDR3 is TGTGCCAGCAGTTACCGGCGGGTGGGGACCCAGTACTTC. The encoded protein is CASSYRRVGTQYF.

CDR3 residues: CASSISGPNTGELFF. The CDR3 bases are TGTGCCAGCAGCATTAGCGGCCCTAACACCGGGGAGCTGTTTTTT. The chain recombines TRBV5-4 with TRBJ2-2, with a tentative D call TRBD2 (6 bases). The CDR3 totals 15 residues. Looked up from germline, CDR1 is SGHNT and CDR2 is YYREEE (reference sequence). V lost 4 bases to trimming and J lost 2 bases, with 12 bases between them. Together with reference TRBV5-4 and TRBJ2-2, the CDR3 gives the full variable domain: ETGVTQSPTHLIKTRGQQVTLRCSSQSGHNTVSWYQQALGQGPQFIFQYYREEENGRGNFPPRFSGLQFPNYSSELNVNALELDDSALYLCASSISGPNTGELFFGEGSRLTVL.

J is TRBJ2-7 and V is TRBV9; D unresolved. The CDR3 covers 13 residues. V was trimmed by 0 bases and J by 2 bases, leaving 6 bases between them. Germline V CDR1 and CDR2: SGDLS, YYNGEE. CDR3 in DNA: TGTGCCAGCAGCGTAGCCTCCACCTACGAGCAGTACTTC. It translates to CASSVASTYEQYF.

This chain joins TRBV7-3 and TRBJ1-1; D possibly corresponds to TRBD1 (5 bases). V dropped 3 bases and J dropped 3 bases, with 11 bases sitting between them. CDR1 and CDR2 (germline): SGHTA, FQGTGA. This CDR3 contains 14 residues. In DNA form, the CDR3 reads TGTGCCAGCAGCTTGACTGCGGGGGACACTGAAGCTTTCTTT. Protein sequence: CASSLTAGDTEAFF. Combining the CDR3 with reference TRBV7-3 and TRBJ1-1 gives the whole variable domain GAGVSQTPSNKVTEKGKYVELRCDPISGHTALYWYRQSLGQGPEFLIYFQGTGAADDSGLPNDRFFAVRPEGSVSTLKIQRTERGDSAVYLCASSLTAGDTEAFFGQGTRLTVV.

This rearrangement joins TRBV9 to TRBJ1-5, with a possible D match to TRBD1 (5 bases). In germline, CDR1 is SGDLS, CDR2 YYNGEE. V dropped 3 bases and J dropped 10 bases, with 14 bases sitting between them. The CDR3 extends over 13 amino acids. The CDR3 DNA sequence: TGTGCCAGCAGCGCCCAGCTAGGGGCACCCCAGCATTTT. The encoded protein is CASSAQLGAPQHF. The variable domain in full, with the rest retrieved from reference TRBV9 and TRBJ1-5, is DSGVTQTPKHLITATGQRVTLRCSPRSGDLSVYWYQQSLDQGLQFLIQYYNGEERAKGNILERFSAQQFPDLHSELNLSSLELGDSALYFCASSAQLGAPQHFGDGTRLSIL.

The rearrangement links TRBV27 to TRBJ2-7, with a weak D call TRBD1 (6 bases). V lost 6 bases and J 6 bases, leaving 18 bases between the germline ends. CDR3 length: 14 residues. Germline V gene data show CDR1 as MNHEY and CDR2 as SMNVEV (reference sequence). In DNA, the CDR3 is TGTGCCAGCAGACGCCCCGACAGGTTAGGCGAGCAGTACTTC. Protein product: CASRRPDRLGEQYF.

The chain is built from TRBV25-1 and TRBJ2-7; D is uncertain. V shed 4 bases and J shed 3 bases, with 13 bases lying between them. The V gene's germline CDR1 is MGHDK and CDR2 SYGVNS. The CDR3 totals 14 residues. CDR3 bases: TGTGCCAGCAGTGGTGAAAGGGCGGACTACGAGCAGTACTTC. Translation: CASSGERADYEQYF.

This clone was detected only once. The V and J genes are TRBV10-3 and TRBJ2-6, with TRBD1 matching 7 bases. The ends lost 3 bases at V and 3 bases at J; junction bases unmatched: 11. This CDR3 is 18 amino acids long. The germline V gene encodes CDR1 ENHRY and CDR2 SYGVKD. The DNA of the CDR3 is TGTGCCATCAGTGACGGGAAGGGGGCGCGTCGTGGGGCCAACGTCCTGACTTTC. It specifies CAISDGKGARRGANVLTF.

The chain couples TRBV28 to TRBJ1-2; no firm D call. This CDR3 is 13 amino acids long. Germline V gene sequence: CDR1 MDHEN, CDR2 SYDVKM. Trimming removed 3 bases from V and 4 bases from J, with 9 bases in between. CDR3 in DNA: TGTGCCAGCAGTTTGGGTACGGTCTATGGCTACACCTTC. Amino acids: CASSLGTVYGYTF.

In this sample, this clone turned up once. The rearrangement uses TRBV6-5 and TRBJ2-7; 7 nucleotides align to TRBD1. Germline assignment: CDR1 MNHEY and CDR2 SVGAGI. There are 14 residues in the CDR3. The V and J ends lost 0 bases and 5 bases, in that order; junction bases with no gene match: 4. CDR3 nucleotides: TGTGCCAGCAGTTACTCGACAGGGACCCACGAGCAGTACTTC. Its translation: CASSYSTGTHEQYF.

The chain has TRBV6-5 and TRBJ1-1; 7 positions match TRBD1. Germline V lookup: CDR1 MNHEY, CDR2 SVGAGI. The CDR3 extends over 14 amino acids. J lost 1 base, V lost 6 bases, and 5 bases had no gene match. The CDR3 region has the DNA TGTGCCAGCAGAACGACAGGGAAGAACACTGAAGCTTTCTTT. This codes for CASRTTGKNTEAFF.

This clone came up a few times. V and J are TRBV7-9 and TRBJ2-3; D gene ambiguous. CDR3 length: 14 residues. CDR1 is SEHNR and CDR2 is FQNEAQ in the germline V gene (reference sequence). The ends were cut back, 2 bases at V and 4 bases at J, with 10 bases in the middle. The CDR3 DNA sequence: TGTGCCAGCAGCTTAAGCTGGGAATCAGATACGCAGTATTTT. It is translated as CASSLSWESDTQYF. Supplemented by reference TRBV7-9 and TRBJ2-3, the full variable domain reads DTGVSQNPRHKITKRGQNVTFRCDPISEHNRLYWYRQTLGQGPEFLTYFQNEAQLEKSRLLSDRFSAERPKGSFSTLEIQRTEQGDSAMYLCASSLSWESDTQYFGPGTRLTVL.

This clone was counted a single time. The CDR3 region has the DNA TGTGCCAGCAGTTACTCGACGGGGGGCCCAAACTACGAGCAGTACTTC. Amino acid sequence: CASSYSTGGPNYEQYF. The V gene is TRBV6-6, the J gene TRBJ2-7, with D possibly being TRBD2 (7 bases). V dropped 0 bases and J dropped 3 bases, with 15 bases sitting between them. Germline lookup yields CDR1 MNHNY and CDR2 SVGAGI (reference sequence). The CDR3 is made up of 16 amino acids.

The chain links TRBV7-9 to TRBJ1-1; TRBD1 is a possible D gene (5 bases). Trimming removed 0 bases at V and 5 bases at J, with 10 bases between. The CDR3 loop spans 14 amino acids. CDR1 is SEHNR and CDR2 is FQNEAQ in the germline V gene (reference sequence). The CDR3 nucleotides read TGTGCCAGCAGCTTAGCTGCCAGGGAAACTGAAGCTTTCTTT. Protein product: CASSLAARETEAFF.

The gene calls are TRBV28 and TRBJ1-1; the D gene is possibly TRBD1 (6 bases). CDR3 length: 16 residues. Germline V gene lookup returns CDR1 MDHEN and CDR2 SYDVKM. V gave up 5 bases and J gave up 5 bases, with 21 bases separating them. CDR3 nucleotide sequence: TGTGCCAGCAGTCCGCCCCAAGGAGGGGGTCGGACTGAAGCTTTCTTT. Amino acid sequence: CASSPPQGGGRTEAFF.

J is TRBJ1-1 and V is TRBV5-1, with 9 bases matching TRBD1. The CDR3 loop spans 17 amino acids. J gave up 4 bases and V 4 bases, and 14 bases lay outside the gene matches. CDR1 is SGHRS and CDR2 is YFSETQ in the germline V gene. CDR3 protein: CASSPSGTGLLGTEAFF. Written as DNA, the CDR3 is TGCGCCAGCAGCCCTTCCGGGACAGGGTTGTTAGGCACTGAAGCTTTCTTT.

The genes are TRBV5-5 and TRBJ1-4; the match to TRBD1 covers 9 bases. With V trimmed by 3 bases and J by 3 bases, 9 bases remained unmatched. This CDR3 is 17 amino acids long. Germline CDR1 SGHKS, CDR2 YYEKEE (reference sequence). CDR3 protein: CASSWGGQGGANEKLFF. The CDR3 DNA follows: TGTGCCAGCAGCTGGGGGGGACAGGGAGGAGCTAATGAAAAACTGTTTTTT.

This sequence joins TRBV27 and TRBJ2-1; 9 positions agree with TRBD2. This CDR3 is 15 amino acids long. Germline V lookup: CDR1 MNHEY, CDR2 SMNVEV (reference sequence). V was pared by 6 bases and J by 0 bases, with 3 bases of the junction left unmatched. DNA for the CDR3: TGTGCCAGCAGATTTAGCGGGAGCTCCTACAATGAGCAGTTCTTC. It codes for CASRFSGSSYNEQFF.

The CDR3 nucleotides are TGTGCCAGCAGTTTAGTAGGGGGAGACGAGCAGTACTTC. It codes for CASSLVGGDEQYF. This rearrangement joins TRBV28 to TRBJ2-7, with D maybe TRBD1 (6 bases). The ends were cut back, 2 bases at V and 5 bases at J, with 10 bases in the middle. Germline CDR1 and CDR2: MDHEN and SYDVKM. There are 13 residues in the CDR3.

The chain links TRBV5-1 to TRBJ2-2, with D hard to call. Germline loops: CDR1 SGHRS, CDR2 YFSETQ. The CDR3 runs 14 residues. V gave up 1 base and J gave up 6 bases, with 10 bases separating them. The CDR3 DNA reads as TGCGCCAGCAGCTTGAAAGGTGTGGCCGGGGAGCTGTTTTTT. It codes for CASSLKGVAGELFF.

The CDR3 coding sequence is TGTGCCAGCAGTGAAGAAGGACTAGCAGGATACGAGCAGTACTTC. Its translation: CASSEEGLAGYEQYF. The J gene is TRBJ2-7, the V gene TRBV6-4, with TRBD2 identical over 8 bases. V trimming: 3 bases; J trimming: 4 bases; junction bases outside the gene matches: 8. The CDR3 is 15 residues long. Germline CDR1 MRHNA, CDR2 SNTAGT.

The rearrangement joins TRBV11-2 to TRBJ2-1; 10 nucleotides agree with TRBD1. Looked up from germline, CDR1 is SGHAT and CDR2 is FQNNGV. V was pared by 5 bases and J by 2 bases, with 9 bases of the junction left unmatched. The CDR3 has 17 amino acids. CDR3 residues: CASSQGSGTGAYNEQFF. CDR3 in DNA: TGTGCCAGCAGCCAGGGGAGCGGGACAGGGGCCTACAATGAGCAGTTCTTC. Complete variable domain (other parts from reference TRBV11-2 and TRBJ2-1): EAGVAQSPRYKIIEKRQSVAFWCNPISGHATLYWYQQILGQGPKLLIQFQNNGVVDDSQLPKDRFSAERLKGVDSTLKIQPAKLEDSAVYLCASSQGSGTGAYNEQFFGPGTRLTVL.

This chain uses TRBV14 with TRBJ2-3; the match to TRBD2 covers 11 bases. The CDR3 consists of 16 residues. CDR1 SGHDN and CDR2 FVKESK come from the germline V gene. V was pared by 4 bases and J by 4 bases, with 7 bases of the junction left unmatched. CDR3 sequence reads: CASSPWTSGYPDTQYF. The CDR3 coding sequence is TGTGCCAGCAGCCCATGGACTAGCGGGTATCCAGATACGCAGTATTTT.

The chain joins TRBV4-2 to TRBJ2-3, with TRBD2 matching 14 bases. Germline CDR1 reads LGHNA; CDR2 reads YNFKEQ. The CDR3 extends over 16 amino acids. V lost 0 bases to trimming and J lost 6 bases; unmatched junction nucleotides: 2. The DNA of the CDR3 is TGTGCCAGCAGCCAAGAGGGGACTAGCGGGAGTGATACGCAGTATTTT. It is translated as CASSQEGTSGSDTQYF.

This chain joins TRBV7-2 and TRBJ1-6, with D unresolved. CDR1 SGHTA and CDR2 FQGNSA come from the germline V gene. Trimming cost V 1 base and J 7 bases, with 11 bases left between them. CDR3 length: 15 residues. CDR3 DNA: TGTGCCAGCAGCTTAGTAGTCATGAACAATTCACCCCTCCACTTT. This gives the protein CASSLVVMNNSPLHF.

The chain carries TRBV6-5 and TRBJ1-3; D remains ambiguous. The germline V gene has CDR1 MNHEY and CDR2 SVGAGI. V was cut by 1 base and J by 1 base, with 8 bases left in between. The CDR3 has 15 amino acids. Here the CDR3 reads CASSYFVGSGNTIYF. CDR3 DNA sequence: TGTGCCAGCAGTTACTTCGTGGGGTCTGGAAACACCATATATTTT.